The table lists the clone carrying this TCR beta chain with a few counts. These data belong to a study of identical twins. TCRdb reprocessed the 5' RACE reads via MiXCR and lists one record per CDR3 protein. The sample contains approximately 250,000 distinct CDR3 sequences, 6.5% of which appear only once. A further study also used this sample, focusing on T cells expressing NK-cell markers. As that study records: The share of CD8+ T cells held by dominant NKG2C+ clonotypes was about 1.0-7.5% in 5 or 6 donors.

The sequence was collected from a woman aged 18-29 years in good health. Material for sequencing was CD8+ T cells sorted from blood.

The CDR3 here is CSVVIVNTNTGELFF. CDR3 in DNA: TGCAGCGTTGTTATTGTCAATACGAACACCGGGGAGCTGTTTTTT. The V gene is TRBV29-1, the J gene TRBJ2-2; D is uncertain. In germline, CDR1 is SQVTM, CDR2 ANQGSEA. This CDR3 is 15 amino acids long. V lost 4 bases and J lost 0, with 12 bases in between.